This TCR beta chain originates from a study of blood T cells in healthy people across ages. The wider study: Researchers report that template switching captured about one barcoded beta molecule per two T cells.

This CDR3 has 15 residues. J gave up 2 bases and V 1 base, and 5 bases lay outside the gene matches. The germline CDR1 and CDR2 sequences are DFQATT and SNEGSKA (reference sequence). Total RNA amounts of at least 5 micrograms were extracted per sample. Next came a second PCR, run for about 6 to 12 cycles, which used a sample-barcoded 5' primer along with a J-beta primer mix. Each CDR3 protein is one row after TCRdb ran MiXCR on the 5' RACE reads. The repertoire includes about a million distinct CDR3 sequences, around 54% of them detected once, and about 20% sits in the top ten. This TCR was sampled from a woman aged 60 to 75 in good health. The genes are TRBV20-1 and TRBJ2-1, with TRBD2 identical over 7 bases. What was sequenced was blood. Here the CDR3 DNA reads TGCAGTGCTAGAGGTCTGGCGGGAGCCTACAATGAGCAGTTCTTC. Translation gives CSARGLAGAYNEQFF.